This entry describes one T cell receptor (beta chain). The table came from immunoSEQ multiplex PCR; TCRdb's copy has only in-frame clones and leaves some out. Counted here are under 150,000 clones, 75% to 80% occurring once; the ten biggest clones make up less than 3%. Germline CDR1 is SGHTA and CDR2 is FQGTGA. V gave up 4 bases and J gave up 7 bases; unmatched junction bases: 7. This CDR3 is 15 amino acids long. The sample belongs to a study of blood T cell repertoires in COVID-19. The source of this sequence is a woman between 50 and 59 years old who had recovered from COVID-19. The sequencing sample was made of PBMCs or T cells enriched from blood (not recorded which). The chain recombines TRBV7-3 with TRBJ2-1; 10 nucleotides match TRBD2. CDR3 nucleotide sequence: TGTGCCAGCAGCTCCCTAGCGGGAGCTGGGAATGAGCAGTTCTTC. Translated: CASSSLAGAGNEQFF.